The next 5 T cell receptor beta chains were all read from a single sample in a study of blood T cell repertoires in COVID-19. Libraries were prepared by immunoSEQ multiplex PCR; TCRdb keeps only in-frame clonotypes and omits some of them. The sample includes about 190,000 clones, about 86% of them seen just once. Sequenced sample: peripheral blood. All receptors derive from a man aged 25-40 years with active or convalescent COVID-19.

Only one count was recorded for this clone. CDR3 protein: CASSDARVAGNTEAFF. CDR3 nucleotide sequence: TGTGCCAGCAGTGATGCGCGTGTGGCGGGAAACACTGAAGCTTTCTTT. V gene TRBV2 combines with J gene TRBJ1-1, with D hard to call. Germline V lookup: CDR1 SNHLY, CDR2 FYNNEI. V lost 3 bases to trimming and J lost 2 bases, with 16 bases between them. The CDR3 runs 16 residues. Full variable domain (rest looked up from reference TRBV2 and TRBJ1-1): EPEVTQTPSHQVTQMGQEVILRCVPISNHLYFYWYRQILGQKVEFLVSFYNNEISEKSEIFDDQFSVERPDGSNFTLKIRSTKLEDSAMYFCASSDARVAGNTEAFFGQGTRLTVV.

This rearrangement joins TRBV5-8 to TRBJ1-5; 9 nucleotides align to TRBD1. Germline lookup yields CDR1 SGHTS and CDR2 YDEGEE. The trim removed 4 bases at V and 7 bases at J, leaving 9 bases unmatched. This CDR3 spans 15 amino acids. CDR3 residues: CASSLRGQGGQPQHF. CDR3 nucleotide sequence: TGTGCCAGCAGCCTGAGGGGACAGGGTGGGCAGCCCCAGCATTTT.

The V and J genes are TRBV6-6 and TRBJ1-5; D gene uncertain. Germline-derived CDR1 and CDR2 are MNHNY and SVGAGI (reference sequence). The V gene lost 8 bases and the J gene lost 4 bases, with 15 bases spanning the gap. There are 14 residues in the CDR3. The CDR3 sequence is CASGSARANQPQHF. Written as DNA, the CDR3 is TGTGCCAGCGGATCGGCGAGGGCGAATCAGCCCCAGCATTTT.

The V gene is TRBV7-2, the J gene TRBJ2-3; 13 bases agree with TRBD2. CDR1 is SGHTA and CDR2 is FQGNSA in the germline V gene. The CDR3 is 16 amino acids. J gave up 4 bases and V 5 bases, and 6 bases lay outside the gene matches. The chain's CDR3 is CASSPGLAGVADTQYF. The CDR3 DNA reads TGTGCCAGCAGCCCAGGACTAGCGGGAGTGGCAGATACGCAGTATTTT. Variable domain in full (rest from reference TRBV7-2 and TRBJ2-3): GAGVSQSPSNKVTEKGKDVELRCDPISGHTALYWYRQSLGQGLEFLIYFQGNSAPDKSGLPSDRFSAERTGGSVSTLTIQRTQQEDSAVYLCASSPGLAGVADTQYFGPGTRLTVL.

The rearrangement links TRBV2 to TRBJ2-5, with TRBD2 identical over 13 bases. There are 18 residues in the CDR3. Per germline, CDR1 SNHLY and CDR2 FYNNEI. The J segment lost 5 bases and the V segment lost 7 bases, leaving 16 bases of the junction unmatched. The CDR3: CASTHLAGTSGMEETQYF. The CDR3 DNA reads as TGTGCCAGCACCCACCTCGCAGGGACTAGCGGGATGGAGGAGACCCAGTACTTC.